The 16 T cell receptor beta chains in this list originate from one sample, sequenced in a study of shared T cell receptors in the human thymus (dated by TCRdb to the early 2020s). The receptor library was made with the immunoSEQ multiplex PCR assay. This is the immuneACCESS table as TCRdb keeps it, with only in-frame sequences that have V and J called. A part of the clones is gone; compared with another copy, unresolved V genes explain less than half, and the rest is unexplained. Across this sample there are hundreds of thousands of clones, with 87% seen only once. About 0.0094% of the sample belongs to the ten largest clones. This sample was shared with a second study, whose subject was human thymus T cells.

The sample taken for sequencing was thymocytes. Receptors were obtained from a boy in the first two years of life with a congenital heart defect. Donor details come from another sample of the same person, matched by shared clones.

CDR3 nucleotides: TGTGCCAGCAGTTTAGGGGGCAGCAACAATGAGCAGTTCTTC. Translating gives CASSLGGSNNEQFF. The V and J genes are TRBV27 and TRBJ2-1; TRBD1 is a possible D gene (6 bases). In germline, CDR1 is MNHEY, CDR2 SMNVEV (reference sequence). V gave up 2 bases and J gave up 5 bases, with 10 bases separating them. This CDR3 region has 14 residues.

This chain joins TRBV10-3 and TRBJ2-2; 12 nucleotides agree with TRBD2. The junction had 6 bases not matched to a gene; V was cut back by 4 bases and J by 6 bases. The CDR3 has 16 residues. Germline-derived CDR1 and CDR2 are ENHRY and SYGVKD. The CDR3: CAISAPSGRAPGELFF. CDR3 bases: TGTGCCATCAGTGCACCTAGCGGGAGGGCCCCCGGGGAGCTGTTTTTT.

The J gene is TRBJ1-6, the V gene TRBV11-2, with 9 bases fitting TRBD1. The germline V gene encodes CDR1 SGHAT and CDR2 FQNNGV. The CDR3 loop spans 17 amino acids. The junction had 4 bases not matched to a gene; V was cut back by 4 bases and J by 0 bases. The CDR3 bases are TGTGCCAGCAGCTCGGGACAGGGTAGCTCCTATAATTCACCCCTCCACTTT. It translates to CASSSGQGSSYNSPLHF.

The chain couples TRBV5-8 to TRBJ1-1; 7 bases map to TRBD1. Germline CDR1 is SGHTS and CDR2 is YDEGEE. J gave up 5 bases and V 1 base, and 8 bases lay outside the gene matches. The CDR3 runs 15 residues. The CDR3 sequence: CASSLRRQGLTEAFF. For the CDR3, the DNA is TGTGCCAGCAGCTTGAGGAGACAGGGTCTAACTGAAGCTTTCTTT.

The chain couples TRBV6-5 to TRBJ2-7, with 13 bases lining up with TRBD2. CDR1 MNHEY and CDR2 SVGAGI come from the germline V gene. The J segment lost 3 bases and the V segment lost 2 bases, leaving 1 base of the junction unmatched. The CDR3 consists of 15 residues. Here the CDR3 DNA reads TGTGCCAGCAGTTACGGGACTAGCGGGAACTACGAGCAGTACTTC. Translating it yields CASSYGTSGNYEQYF.

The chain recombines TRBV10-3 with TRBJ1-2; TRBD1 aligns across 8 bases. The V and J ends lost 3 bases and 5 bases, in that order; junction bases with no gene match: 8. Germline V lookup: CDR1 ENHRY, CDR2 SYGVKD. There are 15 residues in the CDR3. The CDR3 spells CAISDGQGAFYGYTF. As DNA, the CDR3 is TGTGCCATCAGTGATGGTCAGGGGGCCTTTTATGGCTACACCTTC.

Here the CDR3 DNA reads TGTGCCAGCAGTTACTTCGGACTAGCGGGAAACTACGAGCAGTACTTC. It is translated as CASSYFGLAGNYEQYF. This chain links TRBV6-5 with TRBJ2-7, with TRBD2 matching 12 bases. CDR1 and CDR2 (germline): MNHEY, SVGAGI. The CDR3 runs 16 residues. The V and J ends lost 1 base and 3 bases, in that order; junction bases with no gene match: 4.

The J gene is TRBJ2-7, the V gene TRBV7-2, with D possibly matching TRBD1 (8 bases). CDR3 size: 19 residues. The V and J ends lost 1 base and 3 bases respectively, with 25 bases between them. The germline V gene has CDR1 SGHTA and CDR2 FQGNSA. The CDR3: CASSLGGGTGRPSGYEQYF. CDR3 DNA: TGTGCCAGCAGCTTAGGGGGAGGGACAGGTCGACCTTCGGGCTACGAGCAGTACTTC. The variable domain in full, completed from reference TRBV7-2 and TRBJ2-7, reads GAGVSQSPSNKVTEKGKDVELRCDPISGHTALYWYRQSLGQGLEFLIYFQGNSAPDKSGLPSDRFSAERTGGSVSTLTIQRTQQEDSAVYLCASSLGGGTGRPSGYEQYFGPGTRLTVT.

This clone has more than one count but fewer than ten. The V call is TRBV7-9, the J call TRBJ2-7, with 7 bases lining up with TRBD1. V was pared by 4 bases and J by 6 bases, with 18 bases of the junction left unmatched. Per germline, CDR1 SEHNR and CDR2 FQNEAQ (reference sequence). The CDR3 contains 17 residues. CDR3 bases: TGTGCCAGCAGCTACCCCGAGGGTCGACAGGGTGGTGGCGAGCAGTACTTC. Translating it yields CASSYPEGRQGGGEQYF.

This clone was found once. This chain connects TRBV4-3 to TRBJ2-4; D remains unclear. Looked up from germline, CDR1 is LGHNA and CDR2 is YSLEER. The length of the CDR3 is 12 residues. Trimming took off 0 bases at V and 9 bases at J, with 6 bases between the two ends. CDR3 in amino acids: CASSQDPGIQYF. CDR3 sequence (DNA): TGCGCCAGCAGCCAAGATCCGGGCATTCAGTACTTC.

CDR3: CASSIEGDRALHNSNQPQHF. CDR3 nucleotide sequence: TGTGCCAGTAGTATCGAGGGGGACAGGGCCCTCCACAATAGCAATCAGCCCCAGCATTTT. The V and J genes are TRBV19 and TRBJ1-5; 9 bases match TRBD1. The CDR3 is 20 amino acids. J lost 0 bases, V lost 3 bases, and 15 bases had no gene match. Germline assignment: CDR1 LNHDA and CDR2 SQIVND (reference sequence).

The DNA for the CDR3 is TGTGCCAGCAGCCAAGAACAGGGGGGCGAGCAGTACTTC. Translating it yields CASSQEQGGEQYF. The rearrangement links TRBV14 to TRBJ2-7; TRBD1 agrees at 8 bases. V gave up 0 bases and J gave up 6 bases; unmatched junction bases: 1. The CDR3 is made up of 13 amino acids. CDR1 is SGHDN and CDR2 is FVKESK in the germline V gene. The entire variable domain, with the rest obtained from reference TRBV14 and TRBJ2-7, is as follows: EAGVTQFPSHSVIEKGQTVTLRCDPISGHDNLYWYRRVMGKEIKFLLHFVKESKQDESGMPNNRFLAERTGGTYSTLKVQPAELEDSGVYFCASSQEQGGEQYFGPGTRLTVT.

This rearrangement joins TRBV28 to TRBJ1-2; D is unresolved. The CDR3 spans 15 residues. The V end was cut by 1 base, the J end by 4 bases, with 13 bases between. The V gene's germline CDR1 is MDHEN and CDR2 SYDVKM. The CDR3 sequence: CASSLSPTLPYGYTF. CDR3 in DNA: TGTGCCAGCAGTTTATCCCCGACACTCCCCTATGGCTACACCTTC.

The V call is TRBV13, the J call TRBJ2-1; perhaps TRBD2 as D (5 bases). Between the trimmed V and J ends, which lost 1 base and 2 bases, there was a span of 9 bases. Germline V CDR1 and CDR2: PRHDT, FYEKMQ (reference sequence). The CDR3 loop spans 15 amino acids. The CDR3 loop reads CASSLVKEAYNEQFF. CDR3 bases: TGTGCCAGCAGCTTAGTGAAGGAGGCCTACAATGAGCAGTTCTTC. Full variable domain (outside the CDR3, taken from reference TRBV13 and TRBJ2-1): AAGVIQSPRHLIKEKRETATLKCYPIPRHDTVYWYQQGPGQDPQFLISFYEKMQSDKGSIPDRFSAQQFSDYHSELNMSSLELGDSALYFCASSLVKEAYNEQFFGPGTRLTVL.

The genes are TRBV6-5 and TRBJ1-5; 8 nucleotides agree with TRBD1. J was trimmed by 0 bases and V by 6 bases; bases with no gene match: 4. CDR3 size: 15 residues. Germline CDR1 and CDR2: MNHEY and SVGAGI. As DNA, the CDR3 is TGTGCCAGCAGCCCGACAGGGGATAGCAATCAGCCCCAGCATTTT. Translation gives CASSPTGDSNQPQHF.

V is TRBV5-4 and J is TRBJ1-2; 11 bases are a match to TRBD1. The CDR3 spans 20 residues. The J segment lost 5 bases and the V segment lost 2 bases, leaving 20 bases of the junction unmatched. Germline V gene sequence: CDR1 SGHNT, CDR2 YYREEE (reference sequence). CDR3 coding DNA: TGTGCCAGCAGCTTAACTGGACAGGGGGCGCCCGGGCAGGGGGATTATGGCTACACCTTC. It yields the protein CASSLTGQGAPGQGDYGYTF.